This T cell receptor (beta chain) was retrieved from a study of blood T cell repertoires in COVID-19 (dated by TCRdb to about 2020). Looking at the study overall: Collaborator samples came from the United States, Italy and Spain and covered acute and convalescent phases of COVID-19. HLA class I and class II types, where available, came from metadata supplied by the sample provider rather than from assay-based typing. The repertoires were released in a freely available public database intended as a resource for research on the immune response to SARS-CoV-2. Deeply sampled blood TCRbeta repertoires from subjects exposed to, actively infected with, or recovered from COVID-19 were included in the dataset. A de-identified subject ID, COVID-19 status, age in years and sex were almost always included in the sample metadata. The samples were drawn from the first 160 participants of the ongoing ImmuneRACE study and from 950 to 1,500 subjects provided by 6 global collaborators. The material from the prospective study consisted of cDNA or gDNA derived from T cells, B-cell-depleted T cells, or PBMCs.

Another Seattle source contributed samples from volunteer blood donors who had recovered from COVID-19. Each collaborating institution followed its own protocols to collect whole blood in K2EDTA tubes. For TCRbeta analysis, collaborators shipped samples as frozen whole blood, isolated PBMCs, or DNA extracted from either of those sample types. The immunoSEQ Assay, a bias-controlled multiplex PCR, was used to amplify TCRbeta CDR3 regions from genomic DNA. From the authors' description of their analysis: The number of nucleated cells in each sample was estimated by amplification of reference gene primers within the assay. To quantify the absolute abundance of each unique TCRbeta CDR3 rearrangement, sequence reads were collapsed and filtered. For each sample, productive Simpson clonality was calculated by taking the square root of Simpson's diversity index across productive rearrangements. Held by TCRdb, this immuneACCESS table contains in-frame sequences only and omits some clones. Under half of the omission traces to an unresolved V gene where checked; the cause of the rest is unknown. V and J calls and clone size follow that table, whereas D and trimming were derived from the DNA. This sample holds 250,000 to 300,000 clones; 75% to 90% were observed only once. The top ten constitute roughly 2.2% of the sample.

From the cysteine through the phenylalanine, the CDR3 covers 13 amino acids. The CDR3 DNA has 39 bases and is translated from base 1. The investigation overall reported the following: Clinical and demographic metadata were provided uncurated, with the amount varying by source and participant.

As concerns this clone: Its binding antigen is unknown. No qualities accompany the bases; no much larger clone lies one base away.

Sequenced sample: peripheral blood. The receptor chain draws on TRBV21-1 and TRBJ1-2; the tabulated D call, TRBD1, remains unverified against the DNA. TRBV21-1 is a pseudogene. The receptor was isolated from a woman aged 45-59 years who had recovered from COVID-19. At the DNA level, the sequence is TGTGCCAGCAGCCCCGGGACAGGATATGGCTACACCTTC. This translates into CASSPGTGYGYTF.